This passage covers 7 T cell receptor beta chains from one sample sequenced in a study of T-cell reconstitution after alpha-beta-depleted transplantation in children. Unique molecular identifiers were used to barcode this TCRbeta library. Each CDR3 protein gets one entry after TCRdb re-called the PCR reads with MiXCR. The data contain hundreds of thousands of distinct CDR3 sequences, under 15% of them seen just once; the ten biggest clones take up under 7%. Here the sequenced sample was PBMCs from the stem cell graft donor, taken from the stem cell graft. These receptors were taken from a human donor who donated a stem cell graft to a child with combined immunodeficiency.

This clonotype occurred a few times. The chain combines TRBV5-1 with TRBJ2-5, with 7 bases identical to TRBD1. The CDR3 is 16 residues long. Germline assignment: CDR1 SGHRS and CDR2 YFSETQ. V was clipped by 1 base and J by 4 bases; unmatched bases: 10. Written as DNA, the CDR3 is TGCGCCAGCAGCTTGTCCGAGACAGGGATAGGAGAGACCCAGTACTTC. Amino acids: CASSLSETGIGETQYF.

The CDR3 sequence is CASTMTVGPTGELFF. The CDR3, as DNA: TGTGCCAGCACTATGACGGTGGGGCCGACCGGGGAGCTGTTTTTT. The J gene is TRBJ2-2, the V gene TRBV12-3 or TRBV12-4; possible D gene TRBD1, 5 bases. The CDR3 totals 15 residues. The V and J ends lost 7 bases and 5 bases respectively, with 17 bases between them.

This clonotype was observed a handful of times. V gene TRBV4-3 combines with J gene TRBJ2-3; 14 bases line up with TRBD2. Germline trimming cut 4 bases from V and 5 bases from J; bases unmatched to any gene: 17. This CDR3 is built from 20 residues. Germline V gene data show CDR1 as LGHNA and CDR2 as YSLEER. The DNA of the CDR3 is TGCGCCAGCAGCCCCACGGGACTAGCGGGAGTAAGGGCTCACGGAGATACGCAGTATTTT. Its translation: CASSPTGLAGVRAHGDTQYF.

This clonotype was seen a handful of times. The rearrangement uses TRBV12-3 or TRBV12-4 and TRBJ1-6, with D maybe TRBD1 (5 bases). The CDR3 extends over 13 amino acids. The V gene lost 3 bases and the J gene lost 9 bases, with 9 bases spanning the gap. Here the CDR3 reads CASSLGGGSPLHF. CDR3 DNA: TGTGCCAGCAGTTTGGGGGGGGGTTCACCCCTCCACTTT.

V and J are TRBV21-1 and TRBJ2-6; TRBD1, the D gene given by the table, was not confirmed from the DNA. TRBV21-1 is designated a pseudogene. This CDR3 comprises 17 residues. The chain's CDR3 is CASSKGGHRSGANVLTF. For the CDR3, the DNA is TGTGCCAGCAGCAAAGGAGGACATCGCTCTGGGGCCAACGTCCTGACTTTC.

The J gene is TRBJ2-5, the V gene TRBV6-6; D ambiguous. In germline, CDR1 is MNHNY, CDR2 SVGAGI (reference sequence). V shed 2 bases and J shed 4 bases, with 8 bases lying between them. There are 13 residues in the CDR3. The CDR3: CASSYVWGETQYF. Written as DNA, the CDR3 is TGTGCCAGCAGTTACGTATGGGGAGAGACCCAGTACTTC.

This clonotype has ten or more counts. V and J are TRBV7-9 and TRBJ2-3, with D unclear. The V and J ends lost 2 bases and 2 bases respectively, with 5 bases between them. Germline CDR1 and CDR2: SEHNR and FQNEAQ (reference sequence). CDR3 length equals 13 residues. The CDR3 nucleotides are TGTGCCAGCAGCTTAAGTCCCACAGATACGCAGTATTTT. Amino acid sequence: CASSLSPTDTQYF.